This T cell receptor beta chain was identified during a study of blood T cell repertoires in COVID-19. Across the study: The cDNA or gDNA used as material had been derived from T cells, B-cell-depleted T cells, or PBMCs.

Using immunoSEQ multiplex PCR, the repertoire was profiled, and TCRdb retains in-frame clones only, with some absent. The sample includes approximately 190,000 clones, just under 85% of them seen just once. From germline, CDR1 is MNHEY and CDR2 SVGEGT. The junction had 4 bases not matched to a gene; V was cut back by 4 bases and J by 2 bases. CDR3 length: 15 amino acids. The chain couples TRBV6-2 or TRBV6-3 to TRBJ2-3, with 9 bases fitting TRBD1. The sequenced sample was peripheral blood. The TCR was taken from a human donor with acute or convalescent COVID-19. The donor label of this sample is uncertain. In nucleotides, the CDR3 is TGTGCCAGCAGTTCAGGACAGGGGCCCACAGATACGCAGTATTTT. Protein sequence: CASSSGQGPTDTQYF.